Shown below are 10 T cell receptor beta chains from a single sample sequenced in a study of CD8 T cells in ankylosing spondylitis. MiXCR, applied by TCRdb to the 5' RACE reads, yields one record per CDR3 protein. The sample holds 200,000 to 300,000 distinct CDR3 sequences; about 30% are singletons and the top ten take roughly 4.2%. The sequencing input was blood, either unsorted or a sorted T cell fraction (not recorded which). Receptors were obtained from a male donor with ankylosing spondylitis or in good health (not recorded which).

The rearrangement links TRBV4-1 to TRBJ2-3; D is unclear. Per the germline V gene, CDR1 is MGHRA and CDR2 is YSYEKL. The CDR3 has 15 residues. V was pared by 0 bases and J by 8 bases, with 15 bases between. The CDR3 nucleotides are TGCGCCAGCAGCCAAGATGGGCTCAGCGCCAGTACGCAGTATTTT. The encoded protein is CASSQDGLSASTQYF.

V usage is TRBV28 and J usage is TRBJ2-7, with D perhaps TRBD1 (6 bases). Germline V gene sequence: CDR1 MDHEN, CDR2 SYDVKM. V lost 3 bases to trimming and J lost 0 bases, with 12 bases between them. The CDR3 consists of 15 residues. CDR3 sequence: CASSLRGQPSYEQYF. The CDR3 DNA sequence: TGTGCCAGCAGTTTGAGAGGACAGCCCTCCTACGAGCAGTACTTC.

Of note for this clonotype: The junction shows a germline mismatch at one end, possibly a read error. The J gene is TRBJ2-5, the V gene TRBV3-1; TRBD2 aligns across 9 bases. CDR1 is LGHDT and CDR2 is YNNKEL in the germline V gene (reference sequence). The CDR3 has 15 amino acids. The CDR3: CASRVAGEYQETLYF. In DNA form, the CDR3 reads TGTGCCAGCAGGGTAGCGGGAGAGTACCAAGAGACCCTGTACTTC.

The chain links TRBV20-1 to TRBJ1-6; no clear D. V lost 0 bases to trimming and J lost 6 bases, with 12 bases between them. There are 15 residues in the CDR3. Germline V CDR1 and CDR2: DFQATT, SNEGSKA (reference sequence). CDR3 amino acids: CSARDHGVVNSPLHF. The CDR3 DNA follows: TGCAGTGCTAGAGATCACGGGGTAGTTAATTCACCCCTCCACTTT.

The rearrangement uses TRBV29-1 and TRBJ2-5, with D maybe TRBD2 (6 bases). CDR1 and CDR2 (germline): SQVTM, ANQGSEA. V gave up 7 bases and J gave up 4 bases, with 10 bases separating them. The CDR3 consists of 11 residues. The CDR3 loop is CSERLGETQYF. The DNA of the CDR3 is TGCAGCGAAAGACTAGGAGAGACCCAGTACTTC.

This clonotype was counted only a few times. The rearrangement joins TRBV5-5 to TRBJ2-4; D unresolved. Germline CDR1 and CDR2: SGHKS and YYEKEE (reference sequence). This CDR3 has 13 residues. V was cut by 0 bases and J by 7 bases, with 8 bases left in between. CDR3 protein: CASSLGTENIQYF. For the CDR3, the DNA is TGTGCCAGCAGCTTGGGCACCGAGAACATTCAGTACTTC.

CDR3 nucleotides: TGTGCCAGCAGTTCGGACGCCAAACGGGATCAGCCCCAGCATTTT. Translation: CASSSDAKRDQPQHF. The V call is TRBV12-3 or TRBV12-4, the J call TRBJ1-5; unclear D gene. The CDR3 runs to 15 residues. V lost 4 bases to trimming and J lost 5 bases, with 15 bases between them.

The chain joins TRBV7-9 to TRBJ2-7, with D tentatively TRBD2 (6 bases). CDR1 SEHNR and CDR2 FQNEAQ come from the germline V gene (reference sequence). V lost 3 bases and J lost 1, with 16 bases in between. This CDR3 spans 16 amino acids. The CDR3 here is CASSLGGGYHSYEQYF. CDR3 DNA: TGTGCCAGCAGCTTGGGGGGTGGTTACCATTCCTACGAGCAGTACTTC. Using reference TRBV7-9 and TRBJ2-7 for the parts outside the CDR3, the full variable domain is DTGVSQNPRHKITKRGQNVTFRCDPISEHNRLYWYRQTLGQGPEFLTYFQNEAQLEKSRLLSDRFSAERPKGSFSTLEIQRTEQGDSAMYLCASSLGGGYHSYEQYFGPGTRLTVT.

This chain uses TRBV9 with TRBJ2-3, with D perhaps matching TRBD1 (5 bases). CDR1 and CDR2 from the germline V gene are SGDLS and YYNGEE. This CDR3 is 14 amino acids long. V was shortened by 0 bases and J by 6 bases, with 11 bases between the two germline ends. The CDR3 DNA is TGTGCCAGCAGCGTAGGACCCAACAGGGATACGCAGTATTTT. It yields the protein CASSVGPNRDTQYF.

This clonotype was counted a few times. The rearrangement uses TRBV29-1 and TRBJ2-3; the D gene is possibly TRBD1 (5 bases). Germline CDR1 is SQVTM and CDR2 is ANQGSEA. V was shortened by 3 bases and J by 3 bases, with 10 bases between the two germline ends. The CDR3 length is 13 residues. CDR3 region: CSVEGPGTDTQYF. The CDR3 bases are TGCAGCGTTGAGGGGCCCGGGACAGATACGCAGTATTTT.